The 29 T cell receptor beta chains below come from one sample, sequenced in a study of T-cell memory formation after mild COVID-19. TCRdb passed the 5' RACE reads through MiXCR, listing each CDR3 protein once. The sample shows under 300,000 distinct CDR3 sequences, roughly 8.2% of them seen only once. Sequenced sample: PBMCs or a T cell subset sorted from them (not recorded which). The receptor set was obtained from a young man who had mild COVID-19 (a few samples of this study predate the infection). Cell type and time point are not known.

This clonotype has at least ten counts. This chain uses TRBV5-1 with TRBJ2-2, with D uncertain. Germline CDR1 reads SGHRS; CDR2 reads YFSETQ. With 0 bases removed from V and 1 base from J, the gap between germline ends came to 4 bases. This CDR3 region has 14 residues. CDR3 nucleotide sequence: TGCGCCAGCAGCTTGGTCGTGAACACCGGGGAGCTGTTTTTT. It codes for CASSLVVNTGELFF.

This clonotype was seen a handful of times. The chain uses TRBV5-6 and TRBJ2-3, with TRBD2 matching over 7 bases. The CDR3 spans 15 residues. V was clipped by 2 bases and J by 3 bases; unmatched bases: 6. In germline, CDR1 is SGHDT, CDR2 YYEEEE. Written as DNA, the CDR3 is TGTGCCAGCAGCTTTCGGGGGGAGAGGACAGATACGCAGTATTTT. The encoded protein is CASSFRGERTDTQYF.

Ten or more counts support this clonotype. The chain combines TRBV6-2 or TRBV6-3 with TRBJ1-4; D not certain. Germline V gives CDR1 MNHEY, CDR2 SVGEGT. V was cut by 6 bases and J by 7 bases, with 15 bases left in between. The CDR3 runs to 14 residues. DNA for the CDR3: TGTGCCAGCAGCCTCCAACTCGGTGTTGAAAAACTGTTTTTT. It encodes CASSLQLGVEKLFF.

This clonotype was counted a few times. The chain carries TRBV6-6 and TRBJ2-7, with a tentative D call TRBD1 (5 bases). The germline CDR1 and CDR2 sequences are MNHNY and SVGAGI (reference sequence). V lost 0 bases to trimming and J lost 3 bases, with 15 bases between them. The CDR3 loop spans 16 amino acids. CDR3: CASSYSLMFRDYEQYF. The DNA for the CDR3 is TGTGCCAGCAGTTACTCATTGATGTTCAGGGACTACGAGCAGTACTTC.

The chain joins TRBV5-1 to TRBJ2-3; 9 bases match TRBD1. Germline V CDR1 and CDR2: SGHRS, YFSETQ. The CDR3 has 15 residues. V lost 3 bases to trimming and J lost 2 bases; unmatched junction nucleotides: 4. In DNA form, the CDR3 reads TGCGCCAGCAGCTCGGGACAGGGCATCACAGATACGCAGTATTTT. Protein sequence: CASSSGQGITDTQYF.

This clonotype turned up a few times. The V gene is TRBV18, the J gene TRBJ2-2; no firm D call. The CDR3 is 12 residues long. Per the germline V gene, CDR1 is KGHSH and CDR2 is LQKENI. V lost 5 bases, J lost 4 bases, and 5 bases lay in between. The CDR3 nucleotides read TGTGCCAGCTCAATCTTCACCGGGGAGCTGTTTTTT. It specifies CASSIFTGELFF.

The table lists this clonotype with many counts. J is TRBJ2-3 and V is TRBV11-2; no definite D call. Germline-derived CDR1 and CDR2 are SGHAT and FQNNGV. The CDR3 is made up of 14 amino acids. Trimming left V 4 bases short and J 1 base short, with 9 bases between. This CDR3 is CASSSPGRTDTQYF. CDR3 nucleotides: TGTGCCAGCAGCTCCCCTGGACGCACAGATACGCAGTATTTT.

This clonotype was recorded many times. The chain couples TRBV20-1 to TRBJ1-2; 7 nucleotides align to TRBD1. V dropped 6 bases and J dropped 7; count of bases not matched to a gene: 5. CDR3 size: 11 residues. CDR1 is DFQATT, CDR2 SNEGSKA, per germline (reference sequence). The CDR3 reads CSAPGGGGYTF. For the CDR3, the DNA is TGCAGTGCCCCAGGGGGAGGTGGCTACACCTTC.

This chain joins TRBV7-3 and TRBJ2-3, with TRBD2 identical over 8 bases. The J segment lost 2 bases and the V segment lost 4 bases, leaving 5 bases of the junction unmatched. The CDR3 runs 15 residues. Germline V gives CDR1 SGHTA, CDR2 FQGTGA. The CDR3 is CASSSRGGATDTQYF. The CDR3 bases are TGTGCCAGCAGCTCCCGGGGGGGTGCCACAGATACGCAGTATTTT.

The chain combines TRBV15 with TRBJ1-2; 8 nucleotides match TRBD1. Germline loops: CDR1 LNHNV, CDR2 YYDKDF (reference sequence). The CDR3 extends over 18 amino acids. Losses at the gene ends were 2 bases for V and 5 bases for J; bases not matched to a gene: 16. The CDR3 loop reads CATSRRGGQAPRGYGYTF. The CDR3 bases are TGTGCCACCAGCAGAAGGGGGGGACAGGCCCCGAGGGGTTATGGCTACACCTTC. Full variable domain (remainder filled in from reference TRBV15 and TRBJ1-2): DAMVIQNPRYQVTQFGKPVTLSCSQTLNHNVMYWYQQKSSQAPKLLFHYYDKDFNNEADTPDNFQSRRPNTSFCFLDIRSPGLGDTAMYLCATSRRGGQAPRGYGYTFGSGTRLTVV.

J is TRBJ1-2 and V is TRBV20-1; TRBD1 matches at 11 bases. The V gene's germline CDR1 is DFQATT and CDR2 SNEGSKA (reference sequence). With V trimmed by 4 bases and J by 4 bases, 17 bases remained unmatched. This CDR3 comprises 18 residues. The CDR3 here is CSAMFYRAGTGGIYGYTF. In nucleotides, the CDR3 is TGCAGTGCTATGTTTTACCGTGCGGGGACAGGGGGAATCTATGGCTACACCTTC.

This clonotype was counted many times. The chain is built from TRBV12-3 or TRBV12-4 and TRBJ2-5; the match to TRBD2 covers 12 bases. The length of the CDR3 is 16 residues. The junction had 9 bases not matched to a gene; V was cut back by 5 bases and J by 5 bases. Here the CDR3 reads CASSAPSGGAYETQYF. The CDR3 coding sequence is TGTGCCAGCAGTGCCCCTAGCGGGGGGGCCTATGAGACCCAGTACTTC.

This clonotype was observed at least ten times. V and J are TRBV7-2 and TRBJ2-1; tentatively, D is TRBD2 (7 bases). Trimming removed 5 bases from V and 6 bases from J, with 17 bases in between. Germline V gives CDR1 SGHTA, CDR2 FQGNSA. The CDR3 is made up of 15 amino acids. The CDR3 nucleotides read TGTGCCAGCAGCATGTGGGGGGGGGCCGTCAATGAGCAGTTCTTC. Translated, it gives CASSMWGGAVNEQFF. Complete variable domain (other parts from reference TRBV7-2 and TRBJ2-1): GAGVSQSPSNKVTEKGKDVELRCDPISGHTALYWYRQSLGQGLEFLIYFQGNSAPDKSGLPSDRFSAERTGGSVSTLTIQRTQQEDSAVYLCASSMWGGAVNEQFFGPGTRLTVL.

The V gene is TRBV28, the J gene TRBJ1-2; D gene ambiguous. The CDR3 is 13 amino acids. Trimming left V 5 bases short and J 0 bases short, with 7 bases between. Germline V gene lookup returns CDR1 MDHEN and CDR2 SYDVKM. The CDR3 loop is CASSPKPNYGYTF. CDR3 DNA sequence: TGTGCCAGCAGTCCTAAACCTAACTATGGCTACACCTTC.

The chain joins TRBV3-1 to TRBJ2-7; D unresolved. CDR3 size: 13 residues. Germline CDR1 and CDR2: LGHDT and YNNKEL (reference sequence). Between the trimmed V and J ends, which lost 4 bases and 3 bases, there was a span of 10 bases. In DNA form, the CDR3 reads TGTGCCAGCAGCCCCGATACTGTCTACGAGCAGTACTTC. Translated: CASSPDTVYEQYF.

CDR3 coding DNA: TGTGCCAGCAGCTTCAGGGTTTCAGATACGCAGTATTTT. Translating gives CASSFRVSDTQYF. The chain recombines TRBV11-2 with TRBJ2-3; D perhaps matches TRBD1 (5 bases). The CDR3 length is 13 residues. The ends were cut back, 3 bases at V and 4 bases at J, with 8 bases in the middle. Germline lookup yields CDR1 SGHAT and CDR2 FQNNGV.

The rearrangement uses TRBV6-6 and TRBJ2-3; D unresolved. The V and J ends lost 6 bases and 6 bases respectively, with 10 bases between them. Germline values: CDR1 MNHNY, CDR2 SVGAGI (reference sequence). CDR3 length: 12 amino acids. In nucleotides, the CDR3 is TGTGCCAGCAGGGTGGGGTCGGATACGCAGTATTTT. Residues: CASRVGSDTQYF.

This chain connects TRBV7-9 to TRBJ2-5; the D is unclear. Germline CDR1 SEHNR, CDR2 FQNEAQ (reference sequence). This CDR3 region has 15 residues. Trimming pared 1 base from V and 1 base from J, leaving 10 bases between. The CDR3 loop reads CASSLGPESQETQYF. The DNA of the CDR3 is TGTGCCAGCAGCTTAGGTCCAGAATCCCAAGAGACCCAGTACTTC.

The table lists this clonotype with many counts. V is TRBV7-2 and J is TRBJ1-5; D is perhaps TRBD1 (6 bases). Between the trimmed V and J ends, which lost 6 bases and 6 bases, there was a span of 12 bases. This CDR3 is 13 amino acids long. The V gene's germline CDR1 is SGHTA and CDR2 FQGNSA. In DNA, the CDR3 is TGTGCCAGCAGTCCAGGACAGAGTCAGCCCCAGCATTTT. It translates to CASSPGQSQPQHF.

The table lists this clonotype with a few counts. DNA of the CDR3: TGTGCCAGCGCGGTTGCCGGGGAGCTGTTTTTT. It encodes CASAVAGELFF. The V and J genes are TRBV6-5 and TRBJ2-2; unclear D gene. This CDR3 is built from 11 residues. V lost 8 bases and J 6 bases, leaving 7 bases between the germline ends. Germline V lookup: CDR1 MNHEY, CDR2 SVGAGI.

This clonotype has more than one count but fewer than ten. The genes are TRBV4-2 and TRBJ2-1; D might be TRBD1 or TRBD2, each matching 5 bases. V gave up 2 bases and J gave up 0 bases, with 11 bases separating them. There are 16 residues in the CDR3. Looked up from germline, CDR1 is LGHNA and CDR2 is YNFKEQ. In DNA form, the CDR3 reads TGTGCCAGCAGCCAATTGGGACGAGCCTCCTACAATGAGCAGTTCTTC. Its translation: CASSQLGRASYNEQFF.

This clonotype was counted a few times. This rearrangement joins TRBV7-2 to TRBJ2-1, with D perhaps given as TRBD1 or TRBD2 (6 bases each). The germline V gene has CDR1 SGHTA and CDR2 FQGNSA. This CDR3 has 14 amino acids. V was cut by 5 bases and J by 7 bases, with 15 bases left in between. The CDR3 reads CASSLRRGRNEQFF. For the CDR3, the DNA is TGTGCCAGCAGCCTAAGACGGGGGCGGAATGAGCAGTTCTTC.

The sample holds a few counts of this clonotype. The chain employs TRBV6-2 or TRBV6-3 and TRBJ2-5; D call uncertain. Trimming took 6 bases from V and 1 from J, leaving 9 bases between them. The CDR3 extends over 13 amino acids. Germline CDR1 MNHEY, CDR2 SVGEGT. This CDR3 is CASSRQSQETQYF. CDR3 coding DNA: TGTGCCAGCAGCAGACAAAGCCAAGAGACCCAGTACTTC.

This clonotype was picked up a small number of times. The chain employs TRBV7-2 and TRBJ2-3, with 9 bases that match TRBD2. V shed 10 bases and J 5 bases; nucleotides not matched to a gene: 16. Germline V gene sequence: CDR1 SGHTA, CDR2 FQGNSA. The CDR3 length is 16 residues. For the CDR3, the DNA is TGTGCCACCGAAGGAGCTAGCGGGGCCCCCGGAGATACGCAGTATTTT. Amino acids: CATEGASGAPGDTQYF.

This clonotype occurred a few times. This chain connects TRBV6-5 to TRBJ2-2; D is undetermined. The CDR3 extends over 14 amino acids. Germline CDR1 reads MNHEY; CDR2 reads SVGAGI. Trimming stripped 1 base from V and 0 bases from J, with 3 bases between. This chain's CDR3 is CASSYWSNTGELFF. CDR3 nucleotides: TGTGCCAGCAGTTACTGGTCGAACACCGGGGAGCTGTTTTTT.

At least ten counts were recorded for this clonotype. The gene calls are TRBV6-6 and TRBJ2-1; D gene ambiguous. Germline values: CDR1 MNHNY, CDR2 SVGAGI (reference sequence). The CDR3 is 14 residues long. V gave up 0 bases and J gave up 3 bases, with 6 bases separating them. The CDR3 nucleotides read TGTGCCAGCAGTTACTCGACCTACTACAATGAGCAGTTCTTC. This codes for CASSYSTYYNEQFF.

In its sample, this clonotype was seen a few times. CDR3 bases: TGTGCCAGCAGCTTATGGGGGACTACCTCTACAGATACGCAGTATTTT. It yields the protein CASSLWGTTSTDTQYF. The V gene is TRBV7-2, the J gene TRBJ2-3; 7 positions agree with TRBD2. The CDR3 runs 16 residues. Germline CDR1 is SGHTA and CDR2 is FQGNSA. With V trimmed by 2 bases and J by 3 bases, 8 bases remained unmatched. The complete variable domain, with remaining parts taken from reference TRBV7-2 and TRBJ2-3, reads GAGVSQSPSNKVTEKGKDVELRCDPISGHTALYWYRQSLGQGLEFLIYFQGNSAPDKSGLPSDRFSAERTGGSVSTLTIQRTQQEDSAVYLCASSLWGTTSTDTQYFGPGTRLTVL.

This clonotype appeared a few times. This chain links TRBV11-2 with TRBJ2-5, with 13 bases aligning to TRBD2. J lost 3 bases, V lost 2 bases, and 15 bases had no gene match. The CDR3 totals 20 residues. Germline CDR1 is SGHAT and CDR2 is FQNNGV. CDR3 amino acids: CASSLTFGTSGTHGEETQYF. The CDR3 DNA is TGTGCCAGCAGCTTAACCTTCGGGACTAGCGGGACTCATGGGGAAGAGACCCAGTACTTC.

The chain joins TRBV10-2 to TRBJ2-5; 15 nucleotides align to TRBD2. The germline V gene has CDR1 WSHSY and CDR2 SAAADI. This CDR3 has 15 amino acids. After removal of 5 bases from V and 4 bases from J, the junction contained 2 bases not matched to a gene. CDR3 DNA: TGCGCCAGCAGTTGGGGACTAGCGGGGGGAGAGACCCAGTACTTC. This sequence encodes CASSWGLAGGETQYF.